This TCR beta chain was identified during a study of T-cell memory formation after mild COVID-19. In the study overall: For the most part, TCR clusters were specific to one donor. Whole-study results and caveats: Shrinking CD4+ clones were chiefly CM and EM; CD8+ ones were chiefly EMRA. Clones shrinking between day 15 and 85 showed a balanced CD4/CD8 split, and those that grew later tilted toward CD4+.

This CDR3 is 14 amino acids long. V lost 3 bases to trimming and J lost 2 bases, with 10 bases between them. Germline V gene data show CDR1 as SGDLS and CDR2 as YYNGEE. Employing constant-segment primers, 5'RACE generated TCR alpha and TCR beta cDNA libraries bearing sample barcodes and UMIs. TCRdb analysed the 5' RACE reads with MiXCR anew, one entry per CDR3 protein. In the table there are roughly 280,000 distinct CDR3 sequences, around 15% of which are singletons. To note about this clonotype: Antigen unknown.

The chain employs TRBV9 and TRBJ2-3; no firm D call. The sequencing sample was made of PBMCs or a T cell subset sorted from them (not recorded which). The receptor was derived from a man aged 18 to 30 who had mild COVID-19 (a few samples of this study predate the infection). Cell type and time point are not known. The CDR3 nucleotides are TGTGCCAGCAGCGCCAGCAGCTACACAGATACGCAGTATTTT. It codes for CASSASSYTDTQYF.